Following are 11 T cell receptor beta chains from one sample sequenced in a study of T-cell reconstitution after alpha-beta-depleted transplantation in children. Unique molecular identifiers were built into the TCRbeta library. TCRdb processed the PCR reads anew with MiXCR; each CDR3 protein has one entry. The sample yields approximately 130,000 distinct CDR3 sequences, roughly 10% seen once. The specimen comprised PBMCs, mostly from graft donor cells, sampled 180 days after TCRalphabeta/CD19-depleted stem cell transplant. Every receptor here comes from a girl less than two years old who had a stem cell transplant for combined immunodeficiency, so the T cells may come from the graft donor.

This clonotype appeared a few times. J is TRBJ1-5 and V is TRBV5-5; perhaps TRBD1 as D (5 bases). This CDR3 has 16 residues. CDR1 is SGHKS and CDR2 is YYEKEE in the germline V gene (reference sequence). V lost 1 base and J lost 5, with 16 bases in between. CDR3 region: CASSLLAGLNYQPQHF. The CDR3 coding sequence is TGTGCCAGCAGCTTGCTTGCAGGGCTGAATTATCAGCCCCAGCATTTT.

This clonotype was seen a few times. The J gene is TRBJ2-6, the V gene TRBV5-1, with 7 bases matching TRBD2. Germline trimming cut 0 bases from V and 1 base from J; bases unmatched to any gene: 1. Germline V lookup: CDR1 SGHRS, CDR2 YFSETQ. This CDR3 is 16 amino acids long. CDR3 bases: TGCGCCAGCAGCTTGGCGGGGGGTTCTGGGGCCAACGTCCTGACTTTC. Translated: CASSLAGGSGANVLTF.

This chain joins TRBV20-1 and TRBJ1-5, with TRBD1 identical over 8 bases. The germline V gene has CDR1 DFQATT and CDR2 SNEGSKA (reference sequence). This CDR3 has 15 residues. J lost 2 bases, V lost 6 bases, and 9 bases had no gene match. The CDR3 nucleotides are TGCAGTGCCCCTAGCACAGGGGGAGGCAATCAGCCCCAGCATTTT. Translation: CSAPSTGGGNQPQHF.

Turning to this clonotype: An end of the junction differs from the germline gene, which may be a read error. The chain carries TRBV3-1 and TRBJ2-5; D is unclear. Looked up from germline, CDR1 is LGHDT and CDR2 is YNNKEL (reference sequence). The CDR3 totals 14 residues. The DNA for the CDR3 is TGTGCCAGCAGCCCGACCCCTATCCAAGGGACCCAGTACTTC. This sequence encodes CASSPTPIQGTQYF.

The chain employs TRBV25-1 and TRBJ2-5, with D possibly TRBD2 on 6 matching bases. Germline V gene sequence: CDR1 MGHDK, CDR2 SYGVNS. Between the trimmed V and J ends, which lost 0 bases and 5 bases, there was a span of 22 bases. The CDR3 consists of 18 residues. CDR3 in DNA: TGTGCCAGCAGTGAATATTTTATTGGGACTGATGCCACGGAGACCCAGTACTTC. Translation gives CASSEYFIGTDATETQYF. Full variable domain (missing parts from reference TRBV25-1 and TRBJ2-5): EADIYQTPRYLVIGTGKKITLECSQTMGHDKMYWYQQDPGMELHLIHYSYGVNSTEKGDLSSESTVSRIRTEHFPLTLESARPSHTSQYLCASSEYFIGTDATETQYFGPGTRLLVL.

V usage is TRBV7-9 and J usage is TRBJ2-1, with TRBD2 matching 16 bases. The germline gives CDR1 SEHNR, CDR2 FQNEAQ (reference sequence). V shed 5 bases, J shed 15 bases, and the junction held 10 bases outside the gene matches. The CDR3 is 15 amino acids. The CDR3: CASSLGTSGGARVFF. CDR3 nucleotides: TGTGCCAGCAGCCTGGGGACTAGCGGGGGGGCAAGGGTGTTCTTC.

The CDR3, as DNA: TGTGCCAGCTCACCCTCTAGGACAGCGTACAATGAGCAGTTCTTC. It codes for CASSPSRTAYNEQFF. This chain joins TRBV18 and TRBJ2-1, with a possible D match to TRBD1 (6 bases). There are 15 residues in the CDR3. Trimming left V 3 bases short and J 4 bases short, with 13 bases between. Germline V gene sequence: CDR1 KGHSH, CDR2 LQKENI.

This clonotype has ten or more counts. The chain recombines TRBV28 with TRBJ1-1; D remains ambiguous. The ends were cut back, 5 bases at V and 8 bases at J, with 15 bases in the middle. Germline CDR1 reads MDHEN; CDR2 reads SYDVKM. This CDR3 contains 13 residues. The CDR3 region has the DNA TGTGCCAGCAGTCCCCCCAAGGATCGGGAAGCTTTCTTT. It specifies CASSPPKDREAFF. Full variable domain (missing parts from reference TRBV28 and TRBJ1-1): DVKVTQSSRYLVKRTGEKVFLECVQDMDHENMFWYRQDPGLGLRLIYFSYDVKMKEKGDIPEGYSVSREKKERFSLILESASTNQTSMYLCASSPPKDREAFFGQGTRLTVV.

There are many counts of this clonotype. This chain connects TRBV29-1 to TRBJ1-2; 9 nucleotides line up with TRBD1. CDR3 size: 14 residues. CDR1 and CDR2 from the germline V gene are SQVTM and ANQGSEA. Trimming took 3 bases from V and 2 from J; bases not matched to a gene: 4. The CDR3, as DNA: TGCAGCGTTGATGGGACAGGGACAAACTATGGCTACACCTTC. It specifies CSVDGTGTNYGYTF.

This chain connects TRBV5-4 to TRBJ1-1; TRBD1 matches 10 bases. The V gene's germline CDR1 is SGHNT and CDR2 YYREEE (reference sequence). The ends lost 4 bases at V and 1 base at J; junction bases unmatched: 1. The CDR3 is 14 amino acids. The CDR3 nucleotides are TGTGCCAGCAGCGGGACAGGGGCGAACACTGAAGCTTTCTTT. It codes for CASSGTGANTEAFF.

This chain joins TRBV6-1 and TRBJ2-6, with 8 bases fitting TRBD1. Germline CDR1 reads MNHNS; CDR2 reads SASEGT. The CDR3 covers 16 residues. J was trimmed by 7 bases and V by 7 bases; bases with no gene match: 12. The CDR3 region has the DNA TGTGCCAGCACCCCAGGGGGCGTCCTTAGAGCCAACGTCCTGACTTTC. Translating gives CASTPGGVLRANVLTF.